Listed below are T cell receptor beta chains from one sample, sequenced in a study of blood T cell repertoires in COVID-19. Some clones are missing from TCRdb's copy, which holds only in-frame ones; the method was immunoSEQ multiplex PCR. The sample yields 150,000 to 200,000 clones, 70% to 85% seen once. Sequencing input: peripheral blood. The receptors originated from an elderly woman with acute or convalescent COVID-19. Each CDR3 is given with its conserved first and last residue. A D gene is named only where the DNA matches it firmly. Expanded clones are given a class, and other clones once, few, many or no size at all.

cdr3_nt cdr3_aa v_call clone_size d_call j_call
TGTGCCAGCAGCTCTAGCGGGAGTGGAGATACGCAGTATTTT CASSSSGSGDTQYF TRBV3-1/TRBV3-2 NA TRBD2 TRBJ2-3
TGTGCCAGCAGCGCGGGACTAGCGGGAGGCGATTTCTACAATGAGCAGTTCTTC CASSAGLAGGDFYNEQFF TRBV7-8 NA TRBD2 TRBJ2-1
TGTGCCAGCAGCCTAAAAGCGGGCCAGGCAAATGGCTACACCTTC CASSLKAGQANGYTF TRBV3-1/TRBV3-2 NA NA TRBJ1-2
TGTGCCAGCAGCTTAAGACAGGGGGGCCTTCTCGATAATTCACCCCTCCACTTT CASSLRQGGLLDNSPLHF TRBV7-2 NA TRBD1 TRBJ1-6
TGTGCTAGTGGTTTGGTAGGTGACAGTCCCGGGCGGAACACTGAAGCTTTCTTT CASGLVGDSPGRNTEAFF TRBV12-5 NA NA TRBJ1-1
TGTGCCAGCAGCTTAGCAAGGACTAGCGGGAAGTCATATGAGCAGTTCTTC CASSLARTSGKSYEQFF TRBV7-9 NA TRBD2 TRBJ2-1
TGTGCCAGCAGCCTGGTCATGGCTGGCTACGAGCAGTACTTC CASSLVMAGYEQYF TRBV9 NA NA TRBJ2-7
TGTGCCAGCAGATTTAGACAGATTCATAATGAAAAACTGTTTTTT CASRFRQIHNEKLFF TRBV28 NA NA TRBJ1-4
TGTGCCAGCAGCCCGACAGGGGAGGGCGAGCAGTACTTC CASSPTGEGEQYF TRBV7-8 many NA TRBJ2-7
TGTGCCTGGACTGTAACGGGGAACCCCTACAATGAGCAGTTCTTC CAWTVTGNPYNEQFF TRBV30 NA NA TRBJ2-1
TGCGCCAGCAGCTGGATGGCGGGAGCTATGAATGAGCAGTTCTTC CASSWMAGAMNEQFF TRBV5-1 NA TRBD2 TRBJ2-1
TGTGCCAGCAGCTATTCTTACAGGAACACTGAAGCTTTCTTT CASSYSYRNTEAFF TRBV5-6 once NA TRBJ1-1
TGTGCCAGCTCAGTCACCCTAGAGTACAATGAGCAGTTCTTC CASSVTLEYNEQFF TRBV18 NA NA TRBJ2-1
TGCGCCAGCAGCTTGTTTTTAGCGGGAGAAAATGAGCAGTTCTTC CASSLFLAGENEQFF TRBV5-1 NA TRBD2 TRBJ2-1
TGTGCCAGCAGCGCAACAGGGCCCACCGGGGAGCTGTTTTTT CASSATGPTGELFF TRBV6-4 NA NA TRBJ2-2
TGTGCCTGGAGTTTCACCGGGACAGGGGTGGGCACTGAAGCTTTCTTT CAWSFTGTGVGTEAFF TRBV30 NA TRBD1 TRBJ1-1
TGTGCCAGCAGCCAGCCTGCCCTGGGGCCGAACACCGGGGAGCTGTTTTTT CASSQPALGPNTGELFF TRBV5-4 NA NA TRBJ2-2
TGTGCCAGCAGCTTTCCCGGGCAAGGGGGATCGGGGACCCAGTACTTC CASSFPGQGGSGTQYF TRBV11-2 NA NA TRBJ2-5
TGCGCCAGCAGCCAGGGGGGACAGGGGGCAGCCACCGGGGAGCTGTTTTTT CASSQGGQGAATGELFF TRBV4-1 NA TRBD1 TRBJ2-2
TGTGCCAGCAGCCCTAAAGCCGGGACTCCTAACACCGGGGAGCTGTTTTTT CASSPKAGTPNTGELFF TRBV7-8 NA NA TRBJ2-2
TGTGCCAGCAGCCCCGGGAGCTTGGTGGGGGGTGAGCAGTTCTTC CASSPGSLVGGEQFF TRBV5-4 NA NA TRBJ2-1
TGTGCCAGCAGTGAGACTCCGAGGGGCTACACCTTC CASSETPRGYTF TRBV2 once NA TRBJ1-2
TGCGCCAGCAGCCAAGATACGGGGATCACCTACGAGCAGTACTTC CASSQDTGITYEQYF TRBV4-3 NA NA TRBJ2-7
TGTGCCAGCAGTGAATGGGTGACAGGGGGTGAAAAACTGTTTTTT CASSEWVTGGEKLFF TRBV25-1 NA TRBD1 TRBJ1-4
TGTGCCAGCAGTTACGCGGGAGGGGACAATGAGCAGTTCTTC CASSYAGGDNEQFF TRBV6-6 NA TRBD2 TRBJ2-1